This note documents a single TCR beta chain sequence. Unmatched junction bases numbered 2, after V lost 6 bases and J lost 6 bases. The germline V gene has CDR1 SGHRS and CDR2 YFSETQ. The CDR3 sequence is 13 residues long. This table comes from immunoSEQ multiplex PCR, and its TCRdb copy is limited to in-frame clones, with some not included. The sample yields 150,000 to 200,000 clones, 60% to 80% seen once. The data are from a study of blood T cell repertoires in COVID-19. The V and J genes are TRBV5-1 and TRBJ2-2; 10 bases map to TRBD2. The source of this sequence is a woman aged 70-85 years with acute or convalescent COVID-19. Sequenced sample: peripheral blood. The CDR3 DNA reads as TGCGCCAGCACGCTAGCGGGAGCCGGGGAGCTGTTTTTT. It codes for CASTLAGAGELFF.